The present entry profiles one T cell receptor beta chain with its context. The data belong to a study of blood T cell repertoires in COVID-19. Study-level background: Italy, Spain and the United States were the sources of the convalescent and acute COVID-19 samples.

Before being deemed recovered, Cohort 3 donors had two negative PCRs, clearance, or symptom resolution. Sequencing used immunoSEQ multiplex PCR; TCRdb keeps in-frame clones, though not all of them. The sample holds hundreds of thousands of clones, approximately 87% seen once. This CDR3 contains 16 residues. Germline assignment: CDR1 SGHTS and CDR2 YDEGEE. Trimming pared 3 bases from V and 5 bases from J, leaving 17 bases between. The sequence derives from a woman aged 45-65 years who had recovered from COVID-19. The sample was PBMCs or T cells enriched from blood (not recorded which). This sequence joins TRBV5-8 and TRBJ2-2, with D possibly matching TRBD1 (5 bases). The CDR3 DNA sequence: TGTGCCAGCAGCTCGTACCCTTTAGGGGAAACCGGGGAGCTGTTTTTT. It encodes CASSSYPLGETGELFF.